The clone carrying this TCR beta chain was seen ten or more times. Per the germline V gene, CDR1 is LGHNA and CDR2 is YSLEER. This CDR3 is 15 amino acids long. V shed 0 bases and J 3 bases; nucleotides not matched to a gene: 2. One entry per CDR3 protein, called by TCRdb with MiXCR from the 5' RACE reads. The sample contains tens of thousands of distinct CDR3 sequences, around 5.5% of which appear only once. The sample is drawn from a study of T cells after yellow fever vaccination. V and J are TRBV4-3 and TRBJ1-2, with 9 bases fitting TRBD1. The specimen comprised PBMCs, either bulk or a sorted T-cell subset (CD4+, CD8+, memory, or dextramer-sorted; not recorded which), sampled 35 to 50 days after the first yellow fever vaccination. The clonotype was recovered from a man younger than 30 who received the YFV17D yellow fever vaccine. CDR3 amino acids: CASSQERQGDYGYTF. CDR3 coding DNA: TGCGCCAGCAGCCAAGAACGACAGGGGGACTATGGCTACACCTTC.